The rows below give T cell receptor beta chains drawn from one sample of a study of T cells in Graves' hyperthyroidism and ophthalmopathy. TCRdb reprocessed the multiplex PCR reads with MiXCR, giving one entry per CDR3 protein. Among some 300,000 distinct CDR3 sequences, around 16% were seen once, and the ten largest hold around 34%. Sequencing was carried out using blood. The receptors were sampled from a young man with Graves' hyperthyroidism. Both conserved end residues are part of each CDR3. Fields, in order: CDR3 DNA, CDR3 protein, clone size, V gene, J gene, D gene. A D gene is named only where the DNA matches it firmly. Not every row has a clone size; where given, it reads once, few, many or a size class.

TGTGCCAGCAGCTTAGCGGCAGGGATCCAAGAGACCCAGTACTTC,CASSLAAGIQETQYF,many,TRBV7-9,TRBJ2-5,.
TGTGCCAGCAGTTCCCCCACAGGGGCCCACAATCAGCCCCAGCATTTT,CASSSPTGAHNQPQHF,.,TRBV7-8,TRBJ1-5,TRBD1
TGCAGTGCTAGAGACCGGACTAGCGGGAGAGGGGATGAGCAGTTCTTC,CSARDRTSGRGDEQFF,.,TRBV20-1,TRBJ2-1,TRBD2
TGTGCCAGCACCCCTCTAGCGAGCCCCAGCACAGATACGCAGTATTTT,CASTPLASPSTDTQYF,many,TRBV11-2,TRBJ2-3,.
TGTGCCAGCAGCTGGACCTCAAGAGGCGAGCAGTACTTC,CASSWTSRGEQYF,many,TRBV7-3,TRBJ2-7,.
TGTGCCAGCAGCAACCACAGGGAAATCGGGCGGGCGAATTCACCCCTCCACTTT,CASSNHREIGRANSPLHF,few,TRBV6-1,TRBJ1-6,.
TGTGCCAGCAGCAAGGACAGGACCTACGAGCAGTACTTC,CASSKDRTYEQYF,many,TRBV12-3/TRBV12-4,TRBJ2-7,TRBD1
TGTGCCATCAGGGGGCTCGGAACTGAAGCTTTCTTT,CAIRGLGTEAFF,.,TRBV10-3,TRBJ1-1,.
TGCGCCAGCTCCAACGCCGCGACCTACACGAAAGAGACCCAGTACTTC,CASSNAATYTKETQYF,.,TRBV5-1,TRBJ2-5,.
TGCGCCAGCAGCTTGACCCCGGGAGGGAACAATGAGCAGTTCTTC,CASSLTPGGNNEQFF,few,TRBV5-1,TRBJ2-1,TRBD2
TGTGCCAGCAGTTTTAGGTACACAGATACGCAGTATTTT,CASSFRYTDTQYF,.,TRBV27,TRBJ2-3,.
TGCGCCAGCAGTGAGGTTGGGGGACCCCTCCACTTT,CASSEVGGPLHF,few,TRBV10-2,TRBJ1-6,.
TGCGCCAGCAGCCAAACAGGGAGCGATGAGCAGTTCTTC,CASSQTGSDEQFF,.,TRBV4-1,TRBJ2-1,.
TGCGCCAGCAGCCAAGGACCGGGACAGGGAGGAGAGACCCAGTACTTC,CASSQGPGQGGETQYF,.,TRBV4-1,TRBJ2-5,TRBD1
TGTGCCATCAAGGGTTGGGGGCTTGAGCAGTACTTC,CAIKGWGLEQYF,.,TRBV10-3,TRBJ2-7,.
TGCGCCACCTCCCGGGACAGTGGAAGGGATGGCTACACCTTC,CATSRDSGRDGYTF,many,TRBV10-2,TRBJ1-2,TRBD1
TGTGCCTGGAGTAAAAGACGAACTTGGTACGACACCGGGGAGCTGTTTTTT,CAWSKRRTWYDTGELFF,.,TRBV30,TRBJ2-2,.
TGCAGTGCGGGGATACCAAATCAGCCCCAGCATTTT,CSAGIPNQPQHF,many,TRBV20-1,TRBJ1-5,.